This T cell receptor beta chain stems from a study of molecular identifiers for immune sequencing clone quantification. Preparation of naive CD8 libraries involved 20,000 to 1,000,000 sorted cells and 10%, 30% or 50% RNA. TCRdb recomputed calls from the PCR reads with MiXCR, one row per CDR3 protein. Counted here are 250,000 to 400,000 distinct CDR3 sequences, around 21% occurring once; the ten biggest clones make up 0.81%. Trimming took off 0 bases at V and 0 bases at J, with 23 bases between the two ends. Germline CDR1 and CDR2: MNHEY and SVGEGT. This CDR3 is 21 amino acids long. The source of this sequence is a human donor in good health. Some libraries in this study had Jurkat cell RNA spiked in. The rearrangement joins TRBV6-2 or TRBV6-3 to TRBJ2-2, with a tentative D call TRBD1 (6 bases). Sequencing input: naive CD8+ T cells from blood, with Jurkat cell RNA spiked in. The subset denotes: FACS-sorted CD8+CD4-CCR7+CD45RA+ naive T cells. DNA of the CDR3: TGTGCCAGCAGTTACTCCATTGGGGACAAAGGGATCCCCTCGAACACCGGGGAGCTGTTTTTT. This gives the protein CASSYSIGDKGIPSNTGELFF.